The 3 T cell receptor beta chains below come from one sample, sequenced in a study of memory CD4+ T cells and cytomegalovirus serostatus. Single viable CD3+CD4+CD8-CD45RO+ cells were sorted as the memory CD4+ T cells. The repertoire was sequenced with immunoSEQ multiplex PCR; TCRdb's copy has only in-frame clones and lacks some. The table has fewer than 40,000 clones, 70% to 85% seen once. The sample was memory CD4+ T cells from blood. The origin of the receptors is an adult in good health and CMV-seropositive.

The chain carries TRBV7-9 and TRBJ1-1; D possibly corresponds to TRBD1 (6 bases). The CDR3 consists of 13 residues. V was cut by 5 bases and J by 8 bases, with 15 bases left in between. Germline CDR1 and CDR2: SEHNR and FQNEAQ (reference sequence). CDR3 region: CASSPQGQAEAFF. CDR3 nucleotide sequence: TGTGCCAGCAGCCCGCAGGGGCAGGCGGAAGCTTTCTTT. Based on the CDR3 plus reference TRBV7-9 and TRBJ1-1, the full variable domain is DTGVSQNPRHKITKRGQNVTFRCDPISEHNRLYWYRQTLGQGPEFLTYFQNEAQLEKSRLLSDRFSAERPKGSFSTLEIQRTEQGDSAMYLCASSPQGQAEAFFGQGTRLTVV.

The chain carries TRBV6-1 and TRBJ2-1; possible D gene TRBD2, 5 bases. Trimming shortened V by 5 bases and J by 6 bases, and 14 bases separated the two germline ends. CDR1 MNHNS and CDR2 SASEGT come from the germline V gene. This CDR3 region has 14 residues. The CDR3 nucleotides are TGTGCCAGCAGTCCGGGATCCTGGTTCAATGAGCAGTTCTTC. As protein: CASSPGSWFNEQFF.

The gene calls are TRBV19 and TRBJ1-5; 11 bases line up with TRBD1. Trimming took 11 bases from V and 3 from J; bases not matched to a gene: 12. Per the germline V gene, CDR1 is LNHDA and CDR2 is SQIVND (reference sequence). There are 16 residues in the CDR3. In DNA, the CDR3 is TGTGCCGCAACAACCCGGGACAGGGGGTTCAATCAGCCCCAGCATTTT. It translates to CAATTRDRGFNQPQHF.